The 27 T cell receptor beta chains presented below share a single source sample, sequenced in a study of vaccination effects on CD4 cells after COVID-19. No antigen is known for these receptors. Libraries were prepared by immunoSEQ multiplex PCR; TCRdb keeps only in-frame clonotypes and omits some of them. The data hold approximately 54,000 clones, with 65% to 90% observed a single time. Expansion with viral peptide pools was applied to antigen-specific CD4+ T cells by the ViraFEST assay prior to sequencing. The authors isolated CD4+ T cells after approximately 9 days of culture. The sample in question was CD4+ T cells from PBMCs cultured with HCoV-229E spike peptides, obtained before COVID-19 vaccination. The receptors here all came from a human donor who received a COVID-19 vaccine.

The J gene is TRBJ2-4, the V gene TRBV12-5; 10 nucleotides line up with TRBD1. CDR3 size: 17 residues. Trimming cost V 4 bases and J 0 bases; bases outside gene matches: 6. Per germline, CDR1 LGHNT and CDR2 FRNRAP. CDR3 amino acids: CASGSGTGALAKNIQYF. CDR3 in DNA: TGTGCTAGTGGTTCCGGGACAGGGGCGTTAGCCAAAAACATTCAGTACTTC.

As DNA, the CDR3 is TGTGCCAGCAGTTACTCGGCAGGGGATCAGCCCCAGCATTTT. Its translation: CASSYSAGDQPQHF. The chain joins TRBV6-6 to TRBJ1-5, with D tentatively TRBD1 (6 bases). CDR1 and CDR2 from the germline V gene are MNHNY and SVGAGI (reference sequence). V was clipped by 0 bases and J by 5 bases, with 8 bases between them. The CDR3 is 14 amino acids.

The sample holds a few counts of this clone. The chain couples TRBV19 to TRBJ1-1, with D unclear. The CDR3 covers 13 residues. Germline V gene lookup returns CDR1 LNHDA and CDR2 SQIVND (reference sequence). The V end lost 8 bases, the J end lost 4 bases, and 14 bases lay between the germline ends. CDR3 amino acids: CASRSISTTEAFF. As DNA, the CDR3 is TGTGCCAGTCGGTCTATTAGCACCACTGAAGCTTTCTTT.

The CDR3: CATSESGYEQFF. The DNA for the CDR3 is TGTGCCACCAGTGAATCTGGATATGAGCAGTTCTTC. This chain uses TRBV24-1 with TRBJ2-1; D remains unclear. From germline, CDR1 is KGHDR and CDR2 SFDVKD. The CDR3 runs 12 residues. The V gene lost 4 bases and the J gene lost 8 bases, with 8 bases spanning the gap.

The chain links TRBV29-1 to TRBJ1-1; 8 bases line up with TRBD1. Germline V lookup: CDR1 SQVTM, CDR2 ANQGSEA. Trimming at V came to 7 bases and at J to 0 bases, leaving 4 bases not matched to a gene. The CDR3 has 13 amino acids. The CDR3 spells CSARQGMNTEAFF. DNA for the CDR3: TGCAGCGCCAGACAGGGGATGAACACTGAAGCTTTCTTT.

The V and J genes are TRBV7-6 and TRBJ2-2; D remains ambiguous. V gave up 1 base and J gave up 0 bases, with 6 bases separating them. The CDR3 sequence is 15 residues long. Looked up from germline, CDR1 is SGHVS and CDR2 is FNYEAQ. The CDR3 DNA sequence: TGTGCCAGCAGCTTAGAGGCCTCGAACACCGGGGAGCTGTTTTTT. Protein sequence: CASSLEASNTGELFF.

CDR3 loop: CASRRTWTGVQGYTF. The DNA of the CDR3 is TGTGCCAGCAGACGAACCTGGACAGGGGTACAAGGCTACACCTTC. The chain employs TRBV6-5 and TRBJ1-2; 9 nucleotides agree with TRBD1. This CDR3 comprises 15 residues. Losses at the gene ends were 6 bases for V and 8 bases for J; bases not matched to a gene: 13. Per the germline V gene, CDR1 is MNHEY and CDR2 is SVGAGI.

This chain joins TRBV2 and TRBJ1-5, with D unclear. With 4 bases removed from V and 4 bases from J, the gap between germline ends came to 8 bases. In germline, CDR1 is SNHLY, CDR2 FYNNEI. CDR3 length: 13 residues. CDR3 residues: CASSVSANQPQHF. CDR3 bases: TGTGCCAGCAGTGTCTCAGCTAATCAGCCCCAGCATTTT. Full variable domain (rest looked up from reference TRBV2 and TRBJ1-5): EPEVTQTPSHQVTQMGQEVILRCVPISNHLYFYWYRQILGQKVEFLVSFYNNEISEKSEIFDDQFSVERPDGSNFTLKIRSTKLEDSAMYFCASSVSANQPQHFGDGTRLSIL.

The genes are TRBV7-8 and TRBJ2-5; D unclear. This CDR3 has 13 residues. Germline V CDR1 and CDR2: SGHVS, FQNEAQ. Trimming cost V 5 bases and J 5 bases, with 12 bases left between them. CDR3 protein: CASSRPVFETQYF. Here the CDR3 DNA reads TGTGCCAGCAGCCGACCTGTGTTTGAGACCCAGTACTTC.

The chain links TRBV7-2 to TRBJ1-3; no clear D. V gave up 5 bases and J gave up 0 bases, with 14 bases separating them. The CDR3 is made up of 16 amino acids. Germline values: CDR1 SGHTA, CDR2 FQGNSA. CDR3 nucleotides: TGTGCCAGCAGCCTGCTTCCAGGTAACTCTGGAAACACCATATATTTT. Translation: CASSLLPGNSGNTIYF.

This sequence joins TRBV3-1 (or the pseudogene TRBV3-2) and TRBJ1-1; D call uncertain. Germline V lookup: CDR1 LGHDT, CDR2 YNNKEL (reference sequence). This CDR3 has 14 residues. Trimming left V 2 bases short and J 0 bases short, with 7 bases between. The CDR3 protein is CASSQLSVNTEAFF. The CDR3 DNA sequence: TGTGCCAGCAGCCAATTGTCTGTGAACACTGAAGCTTTCTTT.

The V gene is TRBV6-5, the J gene TRBJ1-2; 9 positions agree with TRBD1. The V gene's germline CDR1 is MNHEY and CDR2 SVGAGI. This CDR3 contains 15 residues. V lost 6 bases to trimming and J lost 0 bases; unmatched junction nucleotides: 5. CDR3 residues: CASRPGQGPNYGYTF. CDR3 sequence (DNA): TGTGCCAGCAGACCCGGACAGGGGCCTAACTATGGCTACACCTTC.

The gene calls are TRBV15 and TRBJ2-2; D not resolved. V was cut by 2 bases and J by 6 bases, with 7 bases left in between. This CDR3 is 13 amino acids long. Germline CDR1 and CDR2: LNHNV and YYDKDF (reference sequence). The CDR3 loop reads CATSRYPPGELFF. CDR3 DNA: TGTGCCACCAGCAGATACCCCCCCGGGGAGCTGTTTTTT.

V is TRBV7-3 and J is TRBJ2-5, with D perhaps given as TRBD1 or TRBD2 (5 bases each). The germline V gene encodes CDR1 SGHTA and CDR2 FQGTGA. The CDR3 has 13 residues. Trimming left V 2 bases short and J 5 bases short, with 9 bases between. The CDR3 sequence: CASSLHWGETQYF. CDR3 bases: TGTGCCAGCAGCTTACACTGGGGGGAGACCCAGTACTTC. Looking up the rest from reference TRBV7-3 and TRBJ2-5 gives the full variable domain: GAGVSQTPSNKVTEKGKYVELRCDPISGHTALYWYRQSLGQGPEFLIYFQGTGAADDSGLPNDRFFAVRPEGSVSTLKIQRTERGDSAVYLCASSLHWGETQYFGPGTRLLVL.

This CDR3 reads CASSLTGLLLKFTGELFF. CDR3 nucleotide sequence: TGTGCCAGCAGCCTTACGGGACTCCTTCTAAAGTTCACCGGGGAGCTGTTTTTT. The V call is TRBV9, the J call TRBJ2-2, with a tentative D call TRBD2 (6 bases). The CDR3 has 18 amino acids. Germline-derived CDR1 and CDR2 are SGDLS and YYNGEE. The V end lost 4 bases, the J end lost 4 bases, and 23 bases lay between the germline ends.

The rearrangement joins TRBV3-1 (or the pseudogene TRBV3-2) to TRBJ2-5; D uncertain. The CDR3 consists of 13 residues. The germline V gene encodes CDR1 LGHDT and CDR2 YNNKEL (reference sequence). V was shortened by 0 bases and J by 4 bases, with 6 bases between the two germline ends. The CDR3, as DNA: TGTGCCAGCAGCCAAGATCGAGGAGAGACCCAGTACTTC. Translated: CASSQDRGETQYF.

The V call is TRBV3-1 (or the pseudogene TRBV3-2), the J call TRBJ2-1; 10 bases fit TRBD1. Germline CDR1 reads LGHDT; CDR2 reads YNNKEL (reference sequence). CDR3 length: 16 amino acids. V shed 1 base, J shed 7 bases, and the junction held 7 bases outside the gene matches. The CDR3 coding sequence is TGTGCCAGCAGCCAAGCGGGGGGACAGGGGACGAATGAGCAGTTCTTC. Its translation is CASSQAGGQGTNEQFF.

The chain recombines TRBV28 with TRBJ1-1; possible D gene TRBD1, 5 bases. This CDR3 region has 14 residues. The V and J ends lost 7 bases and 0 bases respectively, with 12 bases between them. In germline, CDR1 is MDHEN, CDR2 SYDVKM. This chain's CDR3 is CASMRQSMNTEAFF. The CDR3 nucleotides read TGTGCCAGCATGAGACAGTCGATGAACACTGAAGCTTTCTTT.

V usage is TRBV4-2 and J usage is TRBJ2-3; D might be TRBD2 (5 bases). The germline V gene encodes CDR1 LGHNA and CDR2 YNFKEQ. The CDR3 length is 15 residues. The V gene lost 5 bases and the J gene lost 1 base, with 13 bases spanning the gap. The CDR3, as DNA: TGTGCCAGCAGCACAACGGGGATCGGCACAGATACGCAGTATTTT. Protein sequence: CASSTTGIGTDTQYF.

The chain employs TRBV18 and TRBJ2-5; maybe TRBD2 (6 bases). CDR3 length: 13 residues. CDR1 KGHSH and CDR2 LQKENI come from the germline V gene. Trimming removed 6 bases from V and 1 base from J, with 9 bases in between. In nucleotides, the CDR3 is TGTGCCAGCTCGGGGGGATCCCAAGAGACCCAGTACTTC. Its translation: CASSGGSQETQYF.

This sequence joins TRBV28 and TRBJ2-1; TRBD2 matches at 14 bases. Trimming at V came to 6 bases and at J to 1 base, leaving 11 bases not matched to a gene. CDR3 length: 19 amino acids. Germline values: CDR1 MDHEN, CDR2 SYDVKM. As DNA, the CDR3 is TGTGCCAGCAGGGGGAGACTAGCGGGGGGGCGGGAGTCCTACAATGAGCAGTTCTTC. Protein sequence: CASRGRLAGGRESYNEQFF.

V gene TRBV18 combines with J gene TRBJ2-5, with TRBD1 matching 10 bases. V lost 3 bases, J lost 5 bases, and 3 bases stayed unmatched. CDR1 and CDR2 from the germline V gene are KGHSH and LQKENI. The CDR3 spans 14 residues. DNA for the CDR3: TGTGCCAGCTCACCGGGACAGGGGAGCGAGACCCAGTACTTC. Its protein is CASSPGQGSETQYF. Based on the CDR3 plus reference TRBV18 and TRBJ2-5, the full variable domain is NAGVMQNPRHLVRRRGQEARLRCSPMKGHSHVYWYRQLPEEGLKFMVYLQKENIIDESGMPKERFSAEFPKEGPSILRIQQVVRGDSAAYFCASSPGQGSETQYFGPGTRLLVL.

This chain connects TRBV29-1 to TRBJ2-1, with D uncertain. The germline V and J ends were trimmed by 0 bases and 7 bases, with 10 bases remaining between them. The CDR3 has 13 amino acids. CDR1 is SQVTM and CDR2 is ANQGSEA in the germline V gene. In DNA form, the CDR3 reads TGCAGCGTTGAAGAGGACGGGTATAATGAGCAGTTCTTC. Its translation: CSVEEDGYNEQFF.

V gene TRBV30 combines with J gene TRBJ1-6; D is undetermined. This CDR3 contains 14 residues. The germline V gene encodes CDR1 GTSNPN and CDR2 SVGIG (reference sequence). V was clipped by 8 bases and J by 7 bases, with 18 bases between them. The CDR3 DNA sequence: TGTGCCGCTTTGGACGGGCCATGGAATTCACCCCTCCACTTT. Residues: CAALDGPWNSPLHF.

In DNA, the CDR3 is TGTGCCTGGAGTGTACCGGGCCCCGGAAAAGCTTTCTTT. Residues: CAWSVPGPGKAFF. The chain joins TRBV30 to TRBJ1-1, with D unclear. This CDR3 contains 13 residues. The V gene's germline CDR1 is GTSNPN and CDR2 SVGIG (reference sequence). V lost 0 bases to trimming and J lost 9 bases, with 14 bases between them. Variable domain in full (rest from reference TRBV30 and TRBJ1-1): SQTIHQWPATLVQPVGSPLSLECTVEGTSNPNLYWYRQAAGRGLQLLFYSVGIGQISSEVPQNLSASRPQDRQFILSSKKLLLSDSGFYLCAWSVPGPGKAFFGQGTRLTVV.

The chain uses TRBV4-2 and TRBJ2-1; 7 bases fit TRBD2. CDR1 LGHNA and CDR2 YNFKEQ come from the germline V gene. J was trimmed by 4 bases and V by 0 bases; bases with no gene match: 6. The CDR3 has 16 residues. The CDR3 DNA reads TGTGCCAGCAGCCAAGAAGGAGCGGGGTATTACAATGAGCAGTTCTTC. Protein: CASSQEGAGYYNEQFF.

V usage is TRBV6-1 and J usage is TRBJ2-5; TRBD2 aligns across 10 bases. Germline values: CDR1 MNHNS, CDR2 SASEGT. This CDR3 region has 16 residues. The ends lost 4 bases at V and 6 bases at J; junction bases unmatched: 11. The CDR3 coding sequence is TGTGCCAGCAGTGTTGGTGGGACTAGCGTCCCTAAGACCCAGTACTTC. Translated: CASSVGGTSVPKTQYF.